This TCR beta chain was profiled in a study of shared T cell receptors in the human thymus. Sequencing used immunoSEQ multiplex PCR; TCRdb keeps in-frame clones, though not all of them. The sample contains 450,000 to 650,000 clones, 75% to 85% of which appear only once. CDR1 is SGDLS, CDR2 YYNGEE, per germline. V shed 2 bases, J shed 5 bases, and the junction held 6 bases outside the gene matches. The CDR3 runs 14 residues. In addition, the sample was reused for a study of human thymus T cells. Per that study: Congenital heart defects were the reason for the corrective surgery that the donors, healthy Finnish infants, were having. Resections that were taken during corrective heart surgery supplied the thymus tissue. Apparent bias marked the V and J gene usage of thymic and blood repertoires. Thymic TCR repertoires of unrelated people reportedly overlapped highly.

Sequences were obtained from thymocytes. The TCR sequence derives from a boy younger than two with a congenital heart defect. The chain carries TRBV9 and TRBJ2-7; 8 bases are shared with TRBD2. The CDR3 loop reads CASSVSGSPHEQYF. In DNA form, the CDR3 reads TGTGCCAGCAGCGTCAGCGGGAGTCCCCACGAGCAGTACTTC.